The clone carrying this TCR beta chain was picked up a small number of times. Its matching antigen is unknown. Isolated RNA was reverse transcribed in full, so expressed TCRB transcripts were sequenced. It was found that naive, central memory and regulatory T cell samples averaged approximately 3.5 million reads. Method: immunoSEQ multiplex PCR; TCRdb's copy keeps in-frame clones and lacks some. Counted here are 300,000 or so clones, approximately 14% occurring once; the ten biggest clones make up 0.017%. CDR1 and CDR2 (germline): MNHEY, SMNVEV (reference sequence). The CDR3 extends over 15 amino acids. V trimming: 8 bases; J trimming: 6 bases; junction bases outside the gene matches: 13. These data come from a study of beta chain features in type 1 diabetes. Findings and limits, study-wide: Shortening that was moderate but significant affected the TCRB CDR3s of Type 1 diabetes patients in all four CD4+ subsets. PCR might preferentially amplify shorter templates, equally in patients and controls.

By way of CD45RO/CCR7/CD25/CD127/CD95/CD27, the CD4+ regulatory, stem cell-like memory, central memory and naive cells were sorted. Material: naive CD4+ T cells from blood. The source of this sequence is a man aged 25 to 40 with type 1 diabetes. The rearrangement joins TRBV27 to TRBJ1-2, with 9 nucleotides matching TRBD1. CDR3 protein: CASSPGTGMDHGYTF. CDR3 nucleotide sequence: TGTGCCAGCTCTCCCGGGACAGGGATGGATCATGGCTACACCTTC.